A single sample is the source of the 15 T cell receptor beta chains below, sequenced in a study of T cell changes during pregnancy in multiple sclerosis. The repertoire was sequenced with immunoSEQ multiplex PCR; TCRdb's copy has only in-frame clones and lacks some. The sample consists of around 56,000 clones, approximately 90% of them appearing once. The starting material was peripheral blood, obtained in the first trimester of pregnancy. The receptors derive from a female donor in good health, enrolled as a control in a pregnancy study.

The rearrangement links TRBV9 to TRBJ2-2; D remains unclear. This CDR3 comprises 15 residues. Trimming pared 2 bases from V and 1 base from J, leaving 9 bases between. CDR1 is SGDLS and CDR2 is YYNGEE in the germline V gene. CDR3 residues: CASSVEALNTGELFF. CDR3 in DNA: TGTGCCAGCAGCGTCGAGGCACTGAACACCGGGGAGCTGTTTTTT. The full variable domain, in which reference TRBV9 and TRBJ2-2 provide the parts outside the CDR3, is DSGVTQTPKHLITATGQRVTLRCSPRSGDLSVYWYQQSLDQGLQFLIQYYNGEERAKGNILERFSAQQFPDLHSELNLSSLELGDSALYFCASSVEALNTGELFFGEGSRLTVL.

The chain links TRBV2 to TRBJ2-5, with a tentative D call TRBD2 (7 bases). The length of the CDR3 is 14 residues. V gave up 4 bases and J gave up 4 bases, with 13 bases separating them. CDR1 and CDR2 from the germline V gene are SNHLY and FYNNEI. As DNA, the CDR3 is TGTGCCAGCAGTGGGGGGGGCCCCCCAGAGACCCAGTACTTC. Its translation is CASSGGGPPETQYF.

The chain carries TRBV9 and TRBJ1-5; D gene uncertain. V lost 5 bases and J lost 0, with 12 bases in between. Germline-derived CDR1 and CDR2 are SGDLS and YYNGEE. This CDR3 is built from 15 residues. The DNA for the CDR3 is TGTGCCAGCAGTTTCGGAGGGAATAGCAATCAGCCCCAGCATTTT. It specifies CASSFGGNSNQPQHF.

In its sample, this clone was seen once. The genes are TRBV6-5 and TRBJ2-1; 7 bases are shared with TRBD1. After removal of 5 bases from V and 3 bases from J, the junction contained 4 bases not matched to a gene. Germline assignment: CDR1 MNHEY and CDR2 SVGAGI. The CDR3 runs 14 residues. The CDR3 is CASSRQGFYNEQFF. CDR3 nucleotide sequence: TGTGCCAGCAGTCGACAGGGCTTCTACAATGAGCAGTTCTTC.

V and J are TRBV7-9 and TRBJ2-3, with D unresolved. Germline CDR1 and CDR2: SEHNR and FQNEAQ (reference sequence). The length of the CDR3 is 16 residues. The V end was cut by 6 bases, the J end by 0 bases, with 16 bases between. The CDR3 sequence is CASRPLAVTSTDTQYF. Written as DNA, the CDR3 is TGTGCCAGCAGACCACTGGCGGTTACTAGCACAGATACGCAGTATTTT.

This chain uses TRBV9 with TRBJ2-1; 7 bases match TRBD1. The V and J ends lost 3 bases and 4 bases, in that order; junction bases with no gene match: 10. CDR1 SGDLS and CDR2 YYNGEE come from the germline V gene. The CDR3 spans 16 residues. CDR3 sequence reads: CASSAQQGQRYNEQFF. CDR3 in DNA: TGTGCCAGCAGCGCCCAACAGGGACAGCGGTACAATGAGCAGTTCTTC.

This clone appeared once. This sequence joins TRBV29-1 and TRBJ2-5, with 12 bases lining up with TRBD1. Per germline, CDR1 SQVTM and CDR2 ANQGSEA. The CDR3 is 16 residues long. V shed 5 bases and J 4 bases; nucleotides not matched to a gene: 11. CDR3: CSVKSPGTGGRETQYF. The CDR3 DNA sequence: TGCAGCGTTAAGAGCCCCGGGACAGGGGGCCGAGAGACCCAGTACTTC.

The chain uses TRBV6-5 and TRBJ2-1, with D uncertain. CDR1 is MNHEY and CDR2 is SVGAGI in the germline V gene. The V gene lost 4 bases and the J gene lost 9 bases, with 16 bases spanning the gap. The CDR3 is made up of 14 amino acids. The CDR3 bases are TGTGCCAGCAGTTCCCCCGTTTTAACCGGTGAGCAGTTCTTC. As protein: CASSSPVLTGEQFF.

In DNA form, the CDR3 reads TGTGCTAGTGGTTTCATACCCACAGTAAACAGGGTGCATTCACCCCTCCACTTT. Translating gives CASGFIPTVNRVHSPLHF. The chain employs TRBV12-5 and TRBJ1-6, with D possibly being TRBD1 (6 bases). The CDR3 runs to 18 residues. Germline loops: CDR1 LGHNT, CDR2 FRNRAP. V lost 3 bases to trimming and J lost 8 bases, with 23 bases between them.

The rearrangement uses TRBV7-9 and TRBJ2-5; a weak D match, TRBD1 (6 bases). Deletions cut 3 bases from V and 4 bases from J, with 18 bases between. This CDR3 region has 16 residues. CDR1 SEHNR and CDR2 FQNEAQ come from the germline V gene (reference sequence). CDR3 bases: TGTGCCAGCAGCTTCTCTCTAACAGGGTTAGGAGAGACCCAGTACTTC. It specifies CASSFSLTGLGETQYF.

The gene calls are TRBV7-8 and TRBJ1-1; D possibly corresponds to TRBD1 (5 bases). V lost 1 base and J lost 3, with 15 bases in between. Germline CDR1 SGHVS, CDR2 FQNEAQ. The CDR3 spans 16 residues. CDR3: CASSLVGPGIDTEAFF. In DNA form, the CDR3 reads TGTGCCAGCAGCTTAGTAGGCCCAGGGATAGACACTGAAGCTTTCTTT.

The chain joins TRBV27 to TRBJ2-3; maybe TRBD1 (6 bases). CDR3 size: 14 residues. Between the trimmed V and J ends, which lost 3 bases and 6 bases, there was a span of 13 bases. Germline loops: CDR1 MNHEY, CDR2 SMNVEV (reference sequence). The CDR3 here is CASSLMGASDTQYF. The CDR3 region has the DNA TGTGCCAGCAGTTTGATGGGGGCCTCGGATACGCAGTATTTT.

This clone was seen a single time. V is TRBV19 and J is TRBJ2-1; TRBD1 agrees at 7 bases. Germline V gene sequence: CDR1 LNHDA, CDR2 SQIVND (reference sequence). This CDR3 is built from 15 residues. The ends lost 7 bases at V and 0 bases at J; junction bases unmatched: 6. Here the CDR3 DNA reads TGTGCCAGTACCAGGGACAGAAGCTCCTACAATGAGCAGTTCTTC. This encodes CASTRDRSSYNEQFF.

In nucleotides, the CDR3 is TGCGCCAGCAGCCCCACTCCGGGACAGGGCTATGGCTACACCTTC. Its protein product is CASSPTPGQGYGYTF. This rearrangement joins TRBV4-1 to TRBJ1-2; TRBD1 aligns across 9 bases. The V gene end was trimmed by 4 bases and the J gene end by 4 bases; junction bases not matched to a gene: 7. The CDR3 runs 15 residues. Germline-derived CDR1 and CDR2 are MGHRA and YSYEKL.

The J gene is TRBJ2-7, the V gene TRBV7-8, with 7 bases aligning to TRBD1. The length of the CDR3 is 14 residues. V was clipped by 2 bases and J by 2 bases; unmatched bases: 3. Germline V lookup: CDR1 SGHVS, CDR2 FQNEAQ. CDR3 sequence reads: CASSLLDRAYEQYF. The CDR3 nucleotides read TGTGCCAGCAGCTTATTAGACAGGGCCTACGAGCAGTACTTC.